These 15 T cell receptor beta chains originate from one sample sequenced in a study of T cells in Graves' hyperthyroidism and ophthalmopathy. The source material, RNA transcripts, was used to amplify TCR beta CDR3 regions. Primed by the HTBI set, a first-round RT-PCR was run on the TCR CDR3. One entry per CDR3 protein results from TCRdb running MiXCR on the multiplex PCR reads. The sample consists of a few hundred thousand distinct CDR3 sequences, 20% to 25% of them appearing once. The material sequenced was blood. These receptors all stem from a man between 50 and 59 years old with Graves' hyperthyroidism.

The V call is TRBV7-3, the J call TRBJ2-1; D perhaps matches TRBD2 (5 bases). This CDR3 region has 14 residues. Germline loops: CDR1 SGHTA, CDR2 FQGTGA. The V end lost 5 bases, the J end lost 2 bases, and 10 bases lay between the germline ends. The CDR3 sequence: CASSIPGTYNEQFF. The CDR3 coding sequence is TGTGCCAGCAGCATTCCCGGGACCTACAATGAGCAGTTCTTC.

In this sample, this clonotype turned up a few times. The chain links TRBV12-3 or TRBV12-4 to TRBJ2-7, with D tentatively TRBD2 (5 bases). Trimming left V 7 bases short and J 6 bases short, with 22 bases between. The CDR3 loop spans 15 amino acids. CDR3 sequence: CASTHRTERRGEQYF. CDR3 bases: TGTGCCAGCACCCATCGGACGGAGCGCCGGGGCGAGCAGTACTTC.

This clonotype was counted only a few times. The gene calls are TRBV2 and TRBJ1-2, with TRBD1 as a possible D gene (5 bases). This CDR3 has 15 residues. V was shortened by 4 bases and J by 1 base, with 13 bases between the two germline ends. CDR1 and CDR2 (germline): SNHLY, FYNNEI. This chain's CDR3 is CASSGWGQNNYGYTF. In DNA form, the CDR3 reads TGTGCCAGCAGTGGATGGGGCCAAAATAACTATGGCTACACCTTC.

In this sample, this clonotype turned up a few times. This chain uses TRBV28 with TRBJ2-2, with D maybe TRBD1 (5 bases). Germline assignment: CDR1 MDHEN and CDR2 SYDVKM. The CDR3 consists of 15 residues. V lost 6 bases, J lost 8 bases, and 19 bases lay in between. CDR3 region: CASRKATGRSGELFF. The CDR3 nucleotides read TGTGCCAGCAGAAAGGCCACAGGCCGATCTGGGGAGCTGTTTTTT.

The chain uses TRBV11-2 and TRBJ1-4, with a tentative D call TRBD1 (6 bases). Trimming took off 7 bases at V and 8 bases at J, with 14 bases between the two ends. Per germline, CDR1 SGHAT and CDR2 FQNNGV. This CDR3 contains 13 residues. CDR3 sequence reads: CASTPGAGEKLFF. The CDR3, as DNA: TGTGCCAGCACCCCGGGGGCTGGCGAAAAACTGTTTTTT.

This clonotype was seen repeatedly, ten times or more. The rearrangement links TRBV19 to TRBJ2-3, with 8 nucleotides matching TRBD1. Trimming removed 5 bases from V and 4 bases from J; junction bases left unmatched: 14. Germline assignment: CDR1 LNHDA and CDR2 SQIVND (reference sequence). This CDR3 is 17 amino acids long. CDR3 DNA: TGTGCCAGTAGTCGACAGGGGCGGCTAAATTCGGCAGATACGCAGTATTTT. This encodes CASSRQGRLNSADTQYF.

The gene calls are TRBV12-3 or TRBV12-4 and TRBJ2-1; D is undetermined. The V end lost 6 bases, the J end lost 11 bases, and 17 bases lay between the germline ends. This CDR3 has 13 residues. The CDR3 bases are TGTGCCAGCAGGGGTGTCTTGGCACCCCAGCAGTTCTTC. Protein product: CASRGVLAPQQFF.

This chain joins TRBV20-1 and TRBJ2-2; D is uncertain. This CDR3 is 11 amino acids long. Trimming took off 0 bases at V and 7 bases at J, with 3 bases between the two ends. Germline V gene data show CDR1 as DFQATT and CDR2 as SNEGSKA (reference sequence). CDR3 residues: CSARDYGELFF. In DNA, the CDR3 is TGCAGTGCTAGAGATTACGGGGAGCTGTTTTTT.

This clonotype has more than one count but fewer than ten. This chain uses TRBV12-3 or TRBV12-4 with TRBJ1-3; D remains unclear. The CDR3 length is 13 residues. V was cut by 3 bases and J by 4 bases, with 7 bases left in between. CDR3: CASSFLGGNTIYF. CDR3 in DNA: TGTGCCAGCAGTTTCCTCGGGGGAAACACCATATATTTT.

This clonotype was detected only a few times. The chain recombines TRBV4-2 with TRBJ2-2; D uncertain. The CDR3 is 15 amino acids. Trimming stripped 0 bases from V and 1 base from J, with 6 bases between. Looked up from germline, CDR1 is LGHNA and CDR2 is YNFKEQ. Here the CDR3 DNA reads TGTGCCAGCAGCCAAGATGTCGGGAACACCGGGGAGCTGTTTTTT. This codes for CASSQDVGNTGELFF.

This clonotype came up many times. The chain carries TRBV4-2 and TRBJ1-2; no definite D call. The CDR3 length is 15 residues. The V and J ends lost 1 base and 3 bases respectively, with 12 bases between them. Germline V gives CDR1 LGHNA, CDR2 YNFKEQ. For the CDR3, the DNA is TGTGCCAGCAGCCAAGTTTCGAGCAACTACTATGGCTACACCTTC. Residues: CASSQVSSNYYGYTF.

This clonotype has ten or more counts. The V call is TRBV2, the J call TRBJ1-1, with 8 bases lining up with TRBD1. CDR1 and CDR2 (germline): SNHLY, FYNNEI. The CDR3 has 12 residues. Trimming cost V 7 bases and J 11 bases; bases outside gene matches: 9. The CDR3 sequence: CASTRDRRMAFF. The CDR3 nucleotides read TGTGCCAGCACCCGGGACAGGAGGATGGCTTTCTTT.

This clonotype was seen only once. V and J are TRBV7-6 and TRBJ2-5, with 7 bases that match TRBD2. The CDR3 has 15 amino acids. J lost 1 base, V lost 2 bases, and 4 bases had no gene match. CDR1 is SGHVS and CDR2 is FNYEAQ in the germline V gene. The CDR3 reads CASSLSGEAQETQYF. The CDR3 DNA is TGTGCCAGCAGCTTAAGCGGGGAGGCCCAAGAGACCCAGTACTTC. The whole variable domain, remainder taken from reference TRBV7-6 and TRBJ2-5, is GAGVSQSPRYKVTKRGQDVALRCDPISGHVSLYWYRQALGQGPEFLTYFNYEAQQDKSGLPNDRFSAERPEGSISTLTIQRTEQRDSAMYRCASSLSGEAQETQYFGPGTRLLVL.

The V gene is TRBV5-1, the J gene TRBJ2-1; 8 nucleotides align to TRBD2. The V and J ends lost 7 bases and 1 base, in that order; junction bases with no gene match: 13. Germline CDR1 reads SGHRS; CDR2 reads YFSETQ. The CDR3 spans 17 residues. CDR3 sequence reads: CASASGAGGGSYNEQFF. The CDR3 region has the DNA TGCGCCAGCGCGTCCGGGGCGGGAGGAGGTTCCTACAATGAGCAGTTCTTC.

The table lists this clonotype with a few counts. V usage is TRBV6-2 or TRBV6-3 and J usage is TRBJ1-5; weak D call: TRBD1 (6 bases). Trimming stripped 8 bases from V and 5 bases from J, with 13 bases between. The CDR3 is made up of 13 amino acids. In germline, CDR1 is MNHEY, CDR2 SVGEGT. The CDR3 nucleotides read TGTGCCAGCCGGGACAACCCTTATCAGCCCCAGCATTTT. Amino acids: CASRDNPYQPQHF.